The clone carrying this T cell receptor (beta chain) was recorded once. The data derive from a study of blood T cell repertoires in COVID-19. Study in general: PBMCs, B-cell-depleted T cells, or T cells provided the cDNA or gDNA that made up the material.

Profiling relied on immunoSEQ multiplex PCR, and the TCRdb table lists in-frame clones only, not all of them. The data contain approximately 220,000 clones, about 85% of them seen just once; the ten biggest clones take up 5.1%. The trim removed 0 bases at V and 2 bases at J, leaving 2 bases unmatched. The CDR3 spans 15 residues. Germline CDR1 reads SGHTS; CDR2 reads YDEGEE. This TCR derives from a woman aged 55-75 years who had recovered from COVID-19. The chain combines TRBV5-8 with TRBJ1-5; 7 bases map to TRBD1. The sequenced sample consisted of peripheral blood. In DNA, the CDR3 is TGTGCCAGCAGCTTGGTTACAGGGGGCAATCAGCCCCAGCATTTT. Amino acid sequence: CASSLVTGGNQPQHF.